The count of the clone carrying this T cell receptor (beta chain) is one. The antigen is not known. Blood sampling was done at baseline, cycle 4 day 1, and cycle 7 day 1. Assay used: immunoSEQ multiplex PCR; TCRdb lists only in-frame clones, some missing. The sample consists of some 150,000 clones, more than 85% of them appearing once. These data come from a study of OX40 agonist ivuxolimab in advanced cancers. The study's findings and limits: Antigen specificity was not determined for the expanded peripheral T cells.

Between the trimmed V and J ends, which lost 0 bases and 5 bases, there was a span of 14 bases. Germline lookup yields CDR1 SGHNT and CDR2 YYREEE (reference sequence). CDR3 length equals 15 residues. The receptor was isolated from an adult with an advanced solid tumor such as melanoma, head and neck, liver or kidney cancer. This sequence joins TRBV5-4 and TRBJ1-1; a possible D gene is TRBD1 (5 bases). The sample in question was CD4+ or CD8+ T cells sorted from blood, obtained in a trial of the OX40 agonist ivuxolimab. Here the CDR3 reads CASSLAVRVGTEAFF. In DNA, the CDR3 is TGTGCCAGCAGCTTGGCCGTCAGGGTGGGAACTGAAGCTTTCTTT.